The rows below give T cell receptor beta chains drawn from one sample of a study of T cell responses to AZD1222 COVID-19 vaccine. Only in-frame clones appear in the TCRdb table, and some are missing; sequencing was by immunoSEQ multiplex PCR. Among tens of thousands of clones listed, 80% were seen once. The sample consisted of peripheral blood, taken on day 0 of AZD1222 vaccination. These receptors came from an adult in good health. Both conserved end residues are part of each CDR3. A D gene is named only where the DNA matches it firmly. Part of the rows lack a size; the others show once, few, many or a class for expanded clones.

D gene	V gene	clone size	J gene	CDR3 DNA	CDR3 protein
.	TRBV30	.	TRBJ1-6	TGTGCCTACTACTCCATATCAGGACGGCGCTTT	CAYYSISGRRF
.	TRBV11-3	.	TRBJ2-7	TGTGCCAGCAGCCGCCGTAGCGGTGACGAGCAGTACTTC	CASSRRSGDEQYF
.	TRBV6-1	.	TRBJ1-1	TGTGCCAGCAGTGAATGGGATAGGGGATCCACTGAAGCTTTCTTT	CASSEWDRGSTEAFF
.	TRBV10-3	.	TRBJ1-2	TGTGCCATCAGTGAGTCGACCGGGGTCTATGGCTACACCTTC	CAISESTGVYGYTF
.	TRBV5-1	.	TRBJ1-4	TGCGCCAGCAGCTCCGACTCAACTAATGAAAAACTGTTTTTT	CASSSDSTNEKLFF
.	TRBV24-1	few	TRBJ1-2	TGTGCCACCAGTGATTTTCGGGTTAACTATGGCTACACCTTC	CATSDFRVNYGYTF
.	TRBV6-1	once	TRBJ2-4	TGTGCCAGCAGTGAAGCATACAGGGACATTCAGTACTTC	CASSEAYRDIQYF
.	TRBV2	.	TRBJ1-2	TGTGCCAGCAGTGAGGCAGGGCTGAACTATGGCTACACCTTC	CASSEAGLNYGYTF
.	TRBV20-1	.	TRBJ1-4	TGCAGTGCTAGTTCCCGGGACCGGGGGCGAAAACTGTTTTTT	CSASSRDRGRKLFF
.	TRBV2	.	TRBJ2-3	TGTGCCAGCAGTGAAAATGACCTAACGCAGTATTTT	CASSENDLTQYF
TRBD1	TRBV6-5	.	TRBJ1-2	TGTGCCAGCAGTAGTAGACAGGGGGCGCGGAGTGGCTACACCTTC	CASSSRQGARSGYTF
.	TRBV5-4	.	TRBJ1-1	TGTGCCAGCAGCGCACAATTAGGGAACACTGAAGCTTTCTTT	CASSAQLGNTEAFF
TRBD2	TRBV24-1	.	TRBJ2-1	TGTGCCACCAGTGCCGGGACTAGCGGATACAATGAGCAGTTCTTC	CATSAGTSGYNEQFF
.	TRBV15	.	TRBJ1-5	TGTGCCACCAGCAGAGAACCCCCAAGGCGCAATCAGCCCCAGCATTTT	CATSREPPRRNQPQHF
.	TRBV7-9	once	TRBJ1-4	TGTGCCAGCAGCTTAGTCCAAAGCAGGGGTGGTGAAAAACTGTTTTTT	CASSLVQSRGGEKLFF
TRBD1	TRBV30	.	TRBJ2-7	TGTGCCTGGTCATCTTGGGACAGGGGTACCGACGAGCAGTACTTC	CAWSSWDRGTDEQYF
.	TRBV19	.	TRBJ1-5	TGTGCCAGTAGTAAGGACGGCCTTGATCAGCCCCAGCATTTT	CASSKDGLDQPQHF
TRBD1	TRBV4-2	few	TRBJ1-2	TGTGCCAGCAGCCAAACCGACAGGGGACCCAACTATGGCTACACCTTC	CASSQTDRGPNYGYTF